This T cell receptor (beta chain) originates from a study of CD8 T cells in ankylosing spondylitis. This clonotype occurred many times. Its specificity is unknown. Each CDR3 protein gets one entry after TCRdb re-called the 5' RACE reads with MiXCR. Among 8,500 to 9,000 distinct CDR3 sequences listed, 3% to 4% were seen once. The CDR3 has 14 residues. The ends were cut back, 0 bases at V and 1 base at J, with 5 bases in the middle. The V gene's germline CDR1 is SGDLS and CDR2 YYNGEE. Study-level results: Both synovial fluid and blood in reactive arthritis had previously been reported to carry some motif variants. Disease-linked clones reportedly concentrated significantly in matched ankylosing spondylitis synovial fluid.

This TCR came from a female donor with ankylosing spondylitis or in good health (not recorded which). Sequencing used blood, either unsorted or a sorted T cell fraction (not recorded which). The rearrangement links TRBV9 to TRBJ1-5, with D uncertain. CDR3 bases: TGTGCCAGCAGCGTAGGTGGGAGCAATCAGCCCCAGCATTTT. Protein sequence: CASSVGGSNQPQHF.